This entry lists 16 T cell receptor beta chains sequenced from one sample in a study of monozygotic twins with inflammatory bowel disease. Following a re-call of the 5' RACE reads, TCRdb has one entry per CDR3 protein and lacks DNA. The listing contains 110,000 to 150,000 distinct CDR3 sequences. Source material: blood. All receptors come from a human donor with ulcerative colitis or Crohn's disease, or a healthy co-twin of an affected twin (not recorded which).

The chain uses TRBV12-3 or TRBV12-4 and TRBJ1-6. The CDR3 totals 15 residues. CDR3 residues: CASSLGGSENSPLHF.

The V gene is TRBV9, the J gene TRBJ1-5. This CDR3 region has 13 residues. Germline CDR1 and CDR2: SGDLS and YYNGEE. The CDR3 loop is CASSVRPRQPQHF.

The chain is built from TRBV28 and TRBJ1-1. This CDR3 spans 13 amino acids. Germline CDR1 is MDHEN and CDR2 is SYDVKM. The CDR3 spells CASSFTSNTEAFF.

This chain links TRBV6-1 with TRBJ2-1. This CDR3 contains 13 residues. Germline loops: CDR1 MNHNS, CDR2 SASEGT. This CDR3 is CASSEFQYNEQFF.

The chain couples TRBV7-3 to TRBJ2-2; TCRdb calls TRBD1, which cannot be checked without DNA. The CDR3 contains 16 residues. Germline V lookup: CDR1 SGHTA, CDR2 FQGTGA. The CDR3 loop reads CASSLTGGGTPGKLFF. The full variable domain, its missing parts supplied by reference TRBV7-3 and TRBJ2-2, is GAGVSQTPSNKVTEKGKYVELRCDPISGHTALYWYRQSLGQGPEFLIYFQGTGAADDSGLPNDRFFAVRPEGSVSTLKIQRTERGDSAVYLCASSLTGGGTPGKLFFGEGSRLTVL.

V usage is TRBV28 and J usage is TRBJ2-3; the TRBD2 assignment by TCRdb is unverifiable without DNA. The CDR3 consists of 17 residues. CDR1 and CDR2 from the germline V gene are MDHEN and SYDVKM. CDR3 region: CASSEGLPLLLTDTQYF.

The rearrangement links TRBV7-3 to TRBJ2-1; the TRBD1 assignment by TCRdb is unverifiable without DNA. This CDR3 region has 16 residues. Germline loops: CDR1 SGHTA, CDR2 FQGTGA. CDR3 in amino acids: CASSLSGAALWGEQFF.

The rearrangement joins TRBV20-1 to TRBJ2-7; the TCRdb call, TRBD2, lacks DNA for checking. Germline CDR1 DFQATT, CDR2 SNEGSKA (reference sequence). The CDR3 runs to 15 residues. CDR3 sequence: CSALNLAGVRVQQYF.

The chain carries TRBV19 and TRBJ1-5. The CDR3 contains 12 residues. Germline lookup yields CDR1 LNHDA and CDR2 SQIVND (reference sequence). The chain's CDR3 is CASGTPNYPQHF.

The chain combines TRBV28 with TRBJ2-4. The CDR3 loop spans 14 amino acids. Germline V gene data show CDR1 as MDHEN and CDR2 as SYDVKM. CDR3 protein: CASSQDTAKNIQYF.

The V and J genes are TRBV19 and TRBJ2-1; TCRdb's D gene call, TRBD1, goes unchecked for lack of DNA. Germline lookup yields CDR1 LNHDA and CDR2 SQIVND (reference sequence). This CDR3 is 20 amino acids long. The CDR3 loop is CASSILFPGQGANWDNEQFF.

J is TRBJ2-1 and V is TRBV9. Germline V gives CDR1 SGDLS, CDR2 YYNGEE. The CDR3 loop spans 13 amino acids. CDR3 loop: CASSVGPDNEQFF.

The CDR3 spells CASSFRVGSNQPQHF. The rearrangement links TRBV12-3 or TRBV12-4 to TRBJ1-5. There are 15 residues in the CDR3.

V usage is TRBV12-3 or TRBV12-4 and J usage is TRBJ1-1. This CDR3 has 14 amino acids. This chain's CDR3 is CASRPAIRVGEAFF.

V usage is TRBV24-1 and J usage is TRBJ2-5; the D gene TCRdb calls, TRBD1, cannot be checked with no DNA. Germline V gene sequence: CDR1 KGHDR, CDR2 SFDVKD. The CDR3 contains 15 residues. This CDR3 reads CATSDFPQGEETQYF.

CDR3 sequence: CASTDPGQKNTEAFF. V and J are TRBV5-1 and TRBJ1-1; TCRdb picks TRBD1, but there is no DNA to check that call. This CDR3 has 15 amino acids. CDR1 and CDR2 from the germline V gene are SGHRS and YFSETQ.